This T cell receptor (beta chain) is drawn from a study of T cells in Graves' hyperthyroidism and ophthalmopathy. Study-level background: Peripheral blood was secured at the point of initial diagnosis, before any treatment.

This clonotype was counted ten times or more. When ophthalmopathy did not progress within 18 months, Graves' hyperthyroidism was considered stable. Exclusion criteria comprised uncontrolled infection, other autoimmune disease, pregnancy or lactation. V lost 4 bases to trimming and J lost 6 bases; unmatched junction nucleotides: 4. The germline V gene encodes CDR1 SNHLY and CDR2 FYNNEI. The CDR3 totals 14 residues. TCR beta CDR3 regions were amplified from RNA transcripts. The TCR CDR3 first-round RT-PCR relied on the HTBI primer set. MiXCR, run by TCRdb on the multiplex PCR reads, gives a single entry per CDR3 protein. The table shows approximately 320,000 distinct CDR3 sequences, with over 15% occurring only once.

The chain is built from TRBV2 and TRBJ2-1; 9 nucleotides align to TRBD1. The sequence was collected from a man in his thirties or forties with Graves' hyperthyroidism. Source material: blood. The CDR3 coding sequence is TGTGCCAGCAGTGCCGACAGGGGGGGCAATGAGCAGTTCTTC. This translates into CASSADRGGNEQFF. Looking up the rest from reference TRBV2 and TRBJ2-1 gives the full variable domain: EPEVTQTPSHQVTQMGQEVILRCVPISNHLYFYWYRQILGQKVEFLVSFYNNEISEKSEIFDDQFSVERPDGSNFTLKIRSTKLEDSAMYFCASSADRGGNEQFFGPGTRLTVL.